This entry is about one T cell receptor (beta chain). As it was prepared, the TCRbeta library received unique molecular identifiers. TCRdb reprocessed the PCR reads via MiXCR and lists one record per CDR3 protein. Of some 500,000 distinct CDR3 sequences in the sample, approximately 16% were seen once. The data were obtained in a study of T-cell reconstitution after alpha-beta-depleted transplantation in children. Sample: PBMCs from the stem cell graft donor, taken from the stem cell graft. The sequence came from a human donor who donated a stem cell graft to a child with acute lymphoblastic leukemia.

The CDR3 loop reads CASSRGLGVTGSAYGYTF. In DNA form, the CDR3 reads TGTGCCAGCTCCCGCGGGTTAGGGGTTACAGGTTCCGCCTATGGCTACACCTTC. The chain links TRBV2 to TRBJ1-2; the D gene is possibly TRBD1 (5 bases). V was cut by 8 bases and J by 4 bases, with 29 bases left in between. Germline V gene sequence: CDR1 SNHLY, CDR2 FYNNEI. The CDR3 runs 18 residues.